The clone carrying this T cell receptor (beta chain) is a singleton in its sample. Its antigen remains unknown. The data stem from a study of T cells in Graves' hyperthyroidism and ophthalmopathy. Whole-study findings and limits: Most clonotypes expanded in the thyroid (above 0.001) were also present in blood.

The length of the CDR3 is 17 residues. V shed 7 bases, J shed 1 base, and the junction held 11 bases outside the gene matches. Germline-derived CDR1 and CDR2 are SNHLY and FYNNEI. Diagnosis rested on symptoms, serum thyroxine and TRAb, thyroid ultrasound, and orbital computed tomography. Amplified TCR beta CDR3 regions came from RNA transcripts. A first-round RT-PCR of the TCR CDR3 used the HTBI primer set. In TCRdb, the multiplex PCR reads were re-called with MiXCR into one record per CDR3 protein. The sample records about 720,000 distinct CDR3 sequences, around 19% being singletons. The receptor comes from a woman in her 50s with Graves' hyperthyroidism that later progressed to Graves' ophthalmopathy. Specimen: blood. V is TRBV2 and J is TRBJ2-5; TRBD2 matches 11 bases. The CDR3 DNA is TGTGCCAGCATTACCGACCATAGCGGGGGGGCCCAAGAGACCCAGTACTTC. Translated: CASITDHSGGAQETQYF.